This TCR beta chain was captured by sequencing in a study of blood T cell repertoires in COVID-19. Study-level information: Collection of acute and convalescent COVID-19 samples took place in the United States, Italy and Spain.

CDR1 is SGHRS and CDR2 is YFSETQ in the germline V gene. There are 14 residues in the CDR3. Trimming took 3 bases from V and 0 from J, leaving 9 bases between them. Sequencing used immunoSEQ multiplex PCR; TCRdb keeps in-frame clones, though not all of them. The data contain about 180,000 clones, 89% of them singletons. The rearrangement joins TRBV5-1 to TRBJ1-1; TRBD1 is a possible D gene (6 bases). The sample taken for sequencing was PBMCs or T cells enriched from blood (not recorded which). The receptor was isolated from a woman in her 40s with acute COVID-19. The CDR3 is CASSWGHLNTEAFF. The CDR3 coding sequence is TGCGCCAGCAGCTGGGGACATCTGAACACTGAAGCTTTCTTT.